Sequencing of this TCR beta chain was carried out in a study of T cells in tuberculosis (dated by TCRdb to between 2018 and 2020). Notes on the research overall: In the study, CD1B tetramers and high-throughput TCR immunosequencing were combined to characterize T cells specific for the mycobacterial lipid antigen glucose monomycolate (GMM). A South African clinical cohort compared IGRA-negative adolescents, IGRA-positive adolescents with latent tuberculosis and adults with active tuberculosis, 10 to 11 per group. Overall results and qualifications from the work: Smaller NN-distances were partly driven by shorter CDR3-alpha lengths in active tuberculosis patients, and statistical significance was not reached for the TCR-beta difference. Which clinical samples got chosen depended on the availability of cryopreserved specimens, and the active tuberculosis cases were adults, whereas the controls were adolescents. Smaller mean NN-distances to GMM-specific TCRs were observed in active tuberculosis TCR-alpha repertoires than in IGRA-negative controls, suggesting clonal expansion of GMM-specific TCRs. Using GEM motif frequencies, a classifier achieved over 55% accuracy, whereas a classifier built on the diverse GMM-specific repertoire got to roughly 90% accuracy (AUROC around 0.9).

At study entry, adolescents were screened for latent tuberculosis infection by tuberculin skin test and QuantiFERON-TB GOLD In-Tube IGRA. Immunosequencing of unsorted cryopreserved PBMC covered, on average, around 99,000 T cells per clinical donor. Eleven high schools in the Worcester region of the Western Cape, South Africa, served as enrollment sites for adolescents aged 12 to 18 years. Ten adolescents infected with M. tuberculosis and ten uninfected adolescents were chosen and matched for age and sex. PBMC from adolescents were isolated by density centrifugation from freshly drawn heparinized blood and were then cryopreserved. On this clone itself: Its target antigen remains unknown. Per-base quality was not reported, and no clone a single base away is much larger than it.

The immunoSEQ multiplex PCR assay was used to generate TCR libraries, with TCR-beta and/or TCR-alpha/delta assays applied to each sample. The amplified TCR libraries were sequenced using the Illumina high-throughput platform. Per the authors' processing: Clustering and dimensionality reduction were performed using pairwise TCRdist distances among GMM-specific receptors from ex vivo sorted or in vitro expanded T cells. Each clinical repertoire was assigned a mean NN-distance score, defined as the average TCRdist to the nearest 10% of tetramer-positive reference sequences. GEM TCR motif frequency was calculated as the fraction of unique TCRs that matched known GEM sequences in V/J usage and CDR3 length. Linear discriminant analysis with leave-one-out cross-validation, implemented in scikit-learn, was used to classify active tuberculosis. TCRdb re-hosts the immuneACCESS table, in-frame sequences only. Its copies lack some clones; in the studies checked, an unresolved V gene accounts for under half of them, and the cause for the rest is not known. Clone size and the V and J calls come from that table; the DNA yielded D and trimming. The sample yields about 37,000 clones; around 92% were counted once. The top ten clonotypes cover about 12% of the sample.

Relative to germline, V is missing 0 bases and J is missing 4 bases, with 9 bases of the junction outside any gene match. Sequences SGHTA (CDR1) and FQGNSA (CDR2) are obtained from the germline V gene. The CDR3, cysteine through phenylalanine, is 17 amino acids long. CDR3 DNA only is kept here, 51 bases in frame from base 1. The sequence derives from a donor between 10 and 35 years old with latent tuberculosis or without tuberculosis infection. Some clones in this sample may be carry-over from other donors' samples. The sequencing input was PBMCs. This receptor chain uses TRBV7-2 and TRBJ2-1; 7 junctional bases match TRBD1. The CDR3 reads as follows: CASSLAPPGQIYNEQFF. The bases read TGTGCCAGCAGCTTAGCCCCTCCGGGACAGATATACAATGAGCAGTTCTTC.